A single sample gave rise to the 6 T cell receptor beta chains below, sequenced in a study of blood T cell repertoires in COVID-19. Profiling relied on immunoSEQ multiplex PCR, and the TCRdb table lists in-frame clones only, not all of them. The top ten clones hold 7.5% of a sample with hundreds of thousands of clones, roughly 76% of them seen once. Sequenced sample: peripheral blood. These receptor sequences come from a woman aged 80 or over with COVID-19, enrolled during active disease.

J is TRBJ1-1 and V is TRBV2, with 7 bases identical to TRBD1. The germline gives CDR1 SNHLY, CDR2 FYNNEI. With V trimmed by 3 bases and J by 0 bases, 7 bases remained unmatched. The CDR3 is 16 residues long. The CDR3 here is CASSDRDRIMNTEAFF. The CDR3 nucleotides read TGTGCCAGCAGTGACCGGGACAGAATCATGAACACTGAAGCTTTCTTT.

This chain connects TRBV28 to TRBJ2-5; 8 nucleotides match TRBD2. This CDR3 is 17 amino acids long. Germline assignment: CDR1 MDHEN and CDR2 SYDVKM. V shed 6 bases and J 5 bases; nucleotides not matched to a gene: 17. The DNA of the CDR3 is TGTGCCAGCAGCCCCGCCCATCTGGCGGGAGGCGGTGAGACCCAGTACTTC. It codes for CASSPAHLAGGGETQYF.

The V and J genes are TRBV4-3 and TRBJ2-3; 9 bases are shared with TRBD2. This CDR3 is built from 17 residues. Germline V gives CDR1 LGHNA, CDR2 YSLEER. Trimming at V came to 0 bases and at J to 8 bases, leaving 12 bases not matched to a gene. The CDR3 DNA sequence: TGCGCCAGCAGCCAAGAAAAGTCTAGCGGGAATCGGGGTACGCAGTATTTT. Protein: CASSQEKSSGNRGTQYF.

The chain has TRBV5-4 and TRBJ1-3, with TRBD1 as a possible D gene (5 bases). This CDR3 is 15 amino acids long. With 3 bases removed from V and 4 bases from J, the gap between germline ends came to 14 bases. Germline values: CDR1 SGHNT, CDR2 YYREEE (reference sequence). CDR3 sequence: CASSSPRGQGNTIYF. CDR3 DNA sequence: TGTGCCAGCAGCTCCCCAAGGGGCCAAGGAAACACCATATATTTT.

The chain combines TRBV5-4 with TRBJ1-2; D is perhaps TRBD1 (6 bases). V was shortened by 4 bases and J by 2 bases, with 9 bases between the two germline ends. The CDR3 has 13 amino acids. Germline CDR1 and CDR2: SGHNT and YYREEE (reference sequence). The CDR3 nucleotides read TGTGCCAGCAGCCAAACAGGGAACTATGGCTACACCTTC. This encodes CASSQTGNYGYTF.

Comments on this clone: The sample carries other DNA sequences with the same CDR3. The chain couples TRBV18 to TRBJ1-5; no reliable D call. CDR3 length: 14 amino acids. CDR1 and CDR2 from the germline V gene are KGHSH and LQKENI. V was trimmed by 6 bases and J by 4 bases, leaving 13 bases between them. Here the CDR3 DNA reads TGTGCCAGCTCCCCCCGGGGTGGGAATCAGCCCCAGCATTTT. This codes for CASSPRGGNQPQHF.